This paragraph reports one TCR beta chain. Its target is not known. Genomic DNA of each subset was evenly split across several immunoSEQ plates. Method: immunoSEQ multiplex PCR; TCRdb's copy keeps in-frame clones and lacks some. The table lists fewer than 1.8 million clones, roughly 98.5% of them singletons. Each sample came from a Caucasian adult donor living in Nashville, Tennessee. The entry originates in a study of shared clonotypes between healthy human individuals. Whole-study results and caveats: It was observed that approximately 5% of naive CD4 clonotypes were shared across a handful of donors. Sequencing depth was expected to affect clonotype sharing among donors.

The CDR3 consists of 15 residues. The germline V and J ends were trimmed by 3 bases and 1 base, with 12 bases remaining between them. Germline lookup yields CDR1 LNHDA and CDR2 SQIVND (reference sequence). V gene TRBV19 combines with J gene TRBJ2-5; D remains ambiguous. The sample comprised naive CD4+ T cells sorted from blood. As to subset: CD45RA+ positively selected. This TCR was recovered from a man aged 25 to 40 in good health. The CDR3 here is CASSISARSQETQYF. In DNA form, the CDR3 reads TGTGCCAGTAGTATTTCGGCCAGGTCCCAAGAGACCCAGTACTTC.